This T cell receptor beta chain is from a study of T cells after yellow fever vaccination (dated by TCRdb to the late 2010s). With regard to the full study: The SMART-Seq v4 Ultra Low Input RNA kit was used to prepare libraries from fractions with low cell numbers. Two healthy male donors, one aged 18 to 29 and one aged 30 to 39 years, were included in the cohort. To follow T-cell clones before and after primary and booster YFV17D yellow fever vaccination, bulk TCR alpha and beta repertoires were sequenced over time. Blood samples were taken at several timepoints before and after primary and secondary immunization, and bulk PBMC replicates and cell subsets were isolated.

The CDR3 numbers 13 residues from cysteine through phenylalanine. Just the 39-base CDR3 DNA is kept, in frame starting at base 1. For this chain, trimming is 10 bases at the V end and 4 bases at the J end, and the number of junction bases without a gene match is 7. The CDR1 and CDR2 encoded by the germline V gene are MNHEY and SVGEGT. The sample's treatment or condition, from its label and the paper: live attenuated yellow fever vaccine strain. At every blood-draw timepoint, two biological replicates of bulk PBMCs were collected. PBMCs were isolated from peripheral blood using a standard Ficoll-Paque protocol. TriZol was used to extract RNA from bulk PBMCs, CD4 and CD8 fractions, and dextramer-positive and dextramer-negative fractions. TCR cDNA was made using 5'RACE template switching, a step that added a universal primer site and unique molecular identifiers. Priming for cDNA synthesis came from both the TCR alpha and TCR beta constant segments. Two PCR steps were used to amplify libraries, with sample barcodes and sequencing adapters being added in the second step. Sequencing of libraries was done on Illumina HiSeq 2500 (2x100 bp) or NovaSeq (2x150 bp). The authors processed their data as follows. MIGEC was used to demultiplex reads and collapse the reads into UMI consensus sequences, and MiXCR was used for V(D)J alignment. Clonotypes responding to the vaccine were identified with edgeR on replicate PBMC samples, with the criteria of FDR below 0.01 and a log2 fold change above 5 up to day 15. Each bulk clonotype received a CD4 or CD8 identity based on whether the sequenced CD4 or CD8 repertoire contained that clonotype at higher abundance. In-frame beta chains were kept once TCRdb had trimmed the public reads at Q25 with fastp and called clones with MiXCR. Identical CDR3 proteins give one entry, which carries the most common genes and DNA. The V and J calls, along with clone size, are taken from TCRdb and not from the paper's own processing. For this sample the table gives about 330,000 distinct CDR3 sequences, of which around 7% were detected only once. The ten top clones hold 15% to 20% of the sample.

General findings and caveats noted by the study authors: After the booster, most of the clones that had expanded following primary vaccination were detected again (roughly 97% of CD4 and around 90% of CD8), which suggests that memory was broadly maintained. FACS-sorted repertoires could contain abundant contaminating clonotypes from the bulk population, so computational filtering was required. A small fraction of clonotypes appeared in both the CD4 and CD8 compartments, likely as a result of convergent recombination. The secondary T-cell response was found to be weaker but faster than the primary response, with a peak reached on day 5 rather than on day 15. Because the study included only a couple of donors, the extent to which the findings can be generalized is limited.

This clonotype was recorded at least ten times. Its antigen target is currently unknown. No much larger clone exists at a distance of one base, and base qualities are not known. This TCR was recovered from a man aged 18 to 35 who received the YFV17D yellow fever vaccine. Recombination connected TRBV6-2 or TRBV6-3 to TRBJ2-1, with 7 bases aligning to TRBD1. The sequencing used PBMCs, collected roughly 47 days after the first yellow fever vaccination. The CDR3 region: CAISGTEYNEQFF. At the DNA level, the sequence is TGTGCCATATCCGGGACAGAATACAATGAGCAGTTCTTC.